This TCR beta chain was recorded in a study of blood T cell repertoires in COVID-19 (dated by TCRdb to 2019 to 2021). In the study overall: Collaborator samples came from the United States, Italy and Spain and covered acute and convalescent phases of COVID-19. The prospective study material was composed of cDNA or gDNA derived from T cells, B-cell-depleted T cells, or PBMCs. The dataset comprised deeply sampled blood TCRbeta repertoires from subjects exposed to, actively infected with, or recovered from COVID-19. The repertoires were released in a freely available public database intended as a resource for research on the immune response to SARS-CoV-2. Samples came from the ongoing ImmuneRACE study (first 160 participants) plus 1,254 subjects from 6 global collaborators. Nearly every sample came with metadata listing a de-identified subject ID, COVID-19 status, age in years and sex. Where HLA class I and class II types were available, the types were taken from metadata supplied by the sample provider, not from assay-based typing. Paper-wide results and their limitations: The amount of clinical and demographic metadata varied by source and participant and was provided uncurated.

Details on this clone: Which antigen it targets is not known. One base away there is no much larger clone; base qualities are not given.

V lost 0 bases and J lost 2 bases, and the count of bases not matched to a germline gene is 3. CDR1 and CDR2 are read off the germline V gene as LGHNA and YNFKEQ. Counted from cysteine to phenylalanine, this CDR3 has 16 amino acids. Here the CDR3 DNA is all that survives: 48 bases in frame from base 1. The immunoSEQ Assay, a bias-controlled multiplex PCR, was used to amplify TCRbeta CDR3 regions from genomic DNA. Per the authors' processing: The number of nucleated cells in each sample was estimated from the amplification of reference gene primers within the assay. To quantify the absolute abundance of each unique TCRbeta CDR3 rearrangement, sequence reads were collapsed and filtered. For each sample, productive Simpson clonality was calculated as the square root of Simpson's diversity index over productive rearrangements. TCRdb limited this immuneACCESS table to in-frame rearrangements with V and J called. A share of clones is missing; checked studies link under half to unresolved V genes, and the rest is unexplained. D and trimming were read from the DNA, whereas the V and J calls and clone size are those reported in that table. The table for this sample lists about 420,000 clones; about 90% of them were counted only once. The ten largest clones add up to more than 0.7% of the sample.

One collaborating source in Seattle enrolled patients during active infection and followed them longitudinally through the course of disease. Each collaborating institution followed its own protocols to collect whole blood in K2EDTA tubes. Collaborator samples were shipped for TCRbeta analysis as frozen whole blood, isolated PBMCs, or DNA extracted from either sample type. The TCR was taken from a man between 18 and 35 years old with COVID-19, enrolled during active disease. Sequencing used peripheral blood. The sequence joins TRBV4-2 to TRBJ2-2; 7 central nucleotides agree with TRBD2. The base sequence is TGTGCCAGCAGCCAAGAGATAGCGGGCAACACCGGGGAGCTGTTTTTT. Its translation is CASSQEIAGNTGELFF.